These 23 T cell receptor beta chains came from one sample sequenced in a study of T-cell memory formation after mild COVID-19. TCRdb recomputed calls from the 5' RACE reads with MiXCR, one row per CDR3 protein. The data show about 310,000 distinct CDR3 sequences, with just under 20% seen just once and around 21% held by the top ten. The sequenced sample was PBMCs or a T cell subset sorted from them (not recorded which). The receptors were sampled from a man younger than 35 who had mild COVID-19 (a few samples of this study predate the infection). Cell type and time point are not known.

This clonotype was seen a handful of times. This rearrangement joins TRBV27 to TRBJ1-4, with a tentative D call TRBD1 (5 bases). This CDR3 contains 15 residues. Per the germline V gene, CDR1 is MNHEY and CDR2 is SMNVEV (reference sequence). Trimming removed 5 bases at V and 3 bases at J, with 13 bases between. The CDR3, as DNA: TGTGCCAGCAGTCTTCGGGGGACCCCTAATGAAAAACTGTTTTTT. Encoded protein: CASSLRGTPNEKLFF.

This clonotype occurred a few times. This chain connects TRBV7-9 to TRBJ1-1; TRBD1 might be the D (5 bases). This CDR3 is 14 amino acids long. With 5 bases removed from V and 0 bases from J, the gap between germline ends came to 10 bases. From germline, CDR1 is SEHNR and CDR2 FQNEAQ (reference sequence). CDR3 residues: CASSTGTMNTEAFF. For the CDR3, the DNA is TGTGCCAGCAGCACCGGGACGATGAACACTGAAGCTTTCTTT. Looking up the rest from reference TRBV7-9 and TRBJ1-1 gives the full variable domain: DTGVSQNPRHKITKRGQNVTFRCDPISEHNRLYWYRQTLGQGPEFLTYFQNEAQLEKSRLLSDRFSAERPKGSFSTLEIQRTEQGDSAMYLCASSTGTMNTEAFFGQGTRLTVV.

The table lists this clonotype with a few counts. The rearrangement joins TRBV4-1 to TRBJ2-5; D perhaps matches TRBD2 (6 bases). The CDR3 length is 14 residues. Germline CDR1 MGHRA, CDR2 YSYEKL. Trimming took off 5 bases at V and 2 bases at J, with 12 bases between the two ends. CDR3 loop: CASSIVAAQETQYF. CDR3 bases: TGCGCCAGCAGCATAGTAGCGGCACAAGAGACCCAGTACTTC.

This clonotype was observed a few times. The chain uses TRBV2 and TRBJ1-1, with a tentative D call TRBD1 (6 bases). The V gene's germline CDR1 is SNHLY and CDR2 FYNNEI. V lost 8 bases and J lost 4, with 29 bases in between. The CDR3 covers 18 residues. Here the CDR3 reads CASHRGRTDPKGGTEAFF. The DNA for the CDR3 is TGTGCCAGCCATCGGGGACGGACCGATCCTAAAGGGGGCACTGAAGCTTTCTTT.

The chain recombines TRBV6-1 with TRBJ2-7; D may be TRBD1 or TRBD2 (5 bases each). Trimming took 2 bases from V and 9 from J, leaving 14 bases between them. The CDR3 spans 13 residues. From germline, CDR1 is MNHNS and CDR2 SASEGT. CDR3 nucleotide sequence: TGTGCCAGCAGTGAACCCGGGGCCAGTTGGCAGTACGTC. This translates into CASSEPGASWQYV.

This clonotype came up many times. The chain recombines TRBV7-9 with TRBJ2-5; the D gene is possibly TRBD1 (6 bases). CDR3 length equals 14 residues. V dropped 5 bases and J dropped 2 bases, with 12 bases sitting between them. The germline CDR1 and CDR2 sequences are SEHNR and FQNEAQ (reference sequence). This CDR3 reads CASSPGQTQETQYF. The CDR3 nucleotides are TGTGCCAGCAGCCCCGGACAGACACAAGAGACCCAGTACTTC.

This clonotype was recorded at least ten times. As DNA, the CDR3 is TGTGCCAGCAGCGGGGGACTAGCGGGGGCCACCTACAATGAGCAGTTCTTC. Translated, it gives CASSGGLAGATYNEQFF. V usage is TRBV7-9 and J usage is TRBJ2-1; 14 nucleotides agree with TRBD2. V was clipped by 5 bases and J by 2 bases; unmatched bases: 5. The germline CDR1 and CDR2 sequences are SEHNR and FQNEAQ (reference sequence). The CDR3 runs 17 residues.

This chain joins TRBV20-1 and TRBJ1-1, with TRBD1 identical over 8 bases. The germline V gene has CDR1 DFQATT and CDR2 SNEGSKA (reference sequence). The CDR3 is 15 residues long. The junction had 9 bases not matched to a gene; V was cut back by 0 bases and J by 6 bases. CDR3 bases: TGCAGTGCTAGAGATGGGGGACAGGAGAGGGCTGAAGCTTTCTTT. It specifies CSARDGGQERAEAFF.

This clonotype was seen only a few times. V is TRBV2 and J is TRBJ2-7; D is uncertain. The V and J ends lost 5 bases and 6 bases respectively, with 20 bases between them. Germline V gives CDR1 SNHLY, CDR2 FYNNEI. The CDR3 is 15 residues long. The CDR3 protein is CASSRNPPAWGEQYV. The CDR3 nucleotides are TGTGCCAGCAGTCGGAATCCTCCAGCGTGGGGCGAGCAGTACGTC.

V and J are TRBV27 and TRBJ2-3; 7 bases agree with TRBD2. V lost 1 base to trimming and J lost 0 bases; unmatched junction nucleotides: 4. This CDR3 spans 16 amino acids. Germline CDR1 MNHEY, CDR2 SMNVEV (reference sequence). The CDR3 bases are TGTGCCAGCAGTTTATTGCAGGGAGGGAGCACAGATACGCAGTATTTT. Translating it yields CASSLLQGGSTDTQYF.

The CDR3 DNA follows: TGTGCCAGCGGCCCGGCGAGGGGGAGGCGTCCCGAGGGCGGCTACACCTTC. As protein: CASGPARGRRPEGGYTF. This sequence joins TRBV27 and TRBJ1-2, with D possibly matching TRBD1 (6 bases). Germline loops: CDR1 MNHEY, CDR2 SMNVEV (reference sequence). This CDR3 has 17 amino acids. The V end lost 8 bases, the J end lost 8 bases, and 30 bases lay between the germline ends.

The V and J genes are TRBV4-2 and TRBJ1-1; no clear D. Germline lookup yields CDR1 LGHNA and CDR2 YNFKEQ. The V gene lost 1 base and the J gene lost 1 base, with 7 bases spanning the gap. This CDR3 comprises 14 residues. The CDR3 reads CASSQVTGNTEAFF. CDR3 nucleotide sequence: TGTGCCAGCAGCCAAGTGACGGGGAACACTGAAGCTTTCTTT.

CDR3 bases: TGTGCCAGCAGCTTAGTTGACAGGGAGACTGAAGCTTTCTTT. As protein: CASSLVDRETEAFF. This chain connects TRBV5-6 to TRBJ1-1, with 7 bases identical to TRBD1. The V segment lost 2 bases and the J segment 5 bases; nucleotides outside the gene matches: 6. The CDR3 sequence is 14 residues long. The germline gives CDR1 SGHDT, CDR2 YYEEEE.

The CDR3 region has the DNA TGCGCCAGCAGCTTTCCGGGGTCCTCGAACACCGGGGAGCTGTTTTTT. Amino acid sequence: CASSFPGSSNTGELFF. The chain is built from TRBV5-1 and TRBJ2-2; D might be TRBD2 (5 bases). V was trimmed by 2 bases and J by 0 bases, leaving 11 bases between them. CDR3 length equals 16 residues. Germline assignment: CDR1 SGHRS and CDR2 YFSETQ.

This clonotype was seen a handful of times. The chain carries TRBV30 and TRBJ2-3; D unresolved. This CDR3 comprises 13 residues. Germline assignment: CDR1 GTSNPN and CDR2 SVGIG (reference sequence). Trimming removed 3 bases at V and 0 bases at J, with 7 bases between. CDR3 coding DNA: TGTGCCTGGAGCATGGCTAGCACAGATACGCAGTATTTT. The encoded protein is CAWSMASTDTQYF. The variable domain in full, completed from reference TRBV30 and TRBJ2-3, reads SQTIHQWPATLVQPVGSPLSLECTVEGTSNPNLYWYRQAAGRGLQLLFYSVGIGQISSEVPQNLSASRPQDRQFILSSKKLLLSDSGFYLCAWSMASTDTQYFGPGTRLTVL.

This clonotype was seen more than once but under ten times. This chain links TRBV3-1 with TRBJ1-2; D is uncertain. This CDR3 comprises 13 residues. Germline loops: CDR1 LGHDT, CDR2 YNNKEL (reference sequence). V lost 0 bases and J 5 bases, leaving 7 bases between the germline ends. CDR3 amino acids: CASSQDNGYGYTF. For the CDR3, the DNA is TGTGCCAGCAGCCAAGATAACGGTTATGGCTACACCTTC.

This clonotype was observed a handful of times. This chain uses TRBV29-1 with TRBJ2-3, with unresolved D. Germline-derived CDR1 and CDR2 are SQVTM and ANQGSEA. The CDR3 covers 10 residues. V lost 4 bases, J lost 5 bases, and 4 bases lay in between. This chain's CDR3 is CSVAQDTQYF. CDR3 in DNA: TGCAGCGTTGCTCAAGATACGCAGTATTTT.

This clonotype has more than one count but fewer than ten. V is TRBV7-3 and J is TRBJ2-1, with 11 bases that match TRBD2. V trimming: 5 bases; J trimming: 8 bases; junction bases outside the gene matches: 5. This CDR3 is built from 14 residues. Germline lookup yields CDR1 SGHTA and CDR2 FQGTGA. CDR3 sequence reads: CASSAPGLADEQFF. The CDR3 coding sequence is TGTGCCAGCAGCGCCCCGGGACTAGCGGATGAGCAGTTCTTC.

The chain joins TRBV12-3 or TRBV12-4 to TRBJ1-2; D is uncertain. Trimming left V 5 bases short and J 5 bases short, with 21 bases between. The CDR3 runs to 16 residues. The CDR3 spells CASSPARAPLGYGYTF. Written as DNA, the CDR3 is TGTGCCAGCAGTCCCGCGCGGGCACCTCTGGGGTATGGCTACACCTTC.

The chain has TRBV2 and TRBJ2-7; D ambiguous. The V gene lost 6 bases and the J gene lost 3 bases, with 24 bases spanning the gap. Germline CDR1 and CDR2: SNHLY and FYNNEI. This CDR3 region has 17 residues. In DNA, the CDR3 is TGTGCCAGCAGCGACCGGCTGGATGTTGACTCGGGCTACGAGCAGTACGTC. Its translation is CASSDRLDVDSGYEQYV.

This clonotype was seen a handful of times. The chain carries TRBV11-2 and TRBJ2-1; perhaps TRBD2 as D (5 bases). Between the trimmed V and J ends, which lost 1 base and 7 bases, there was a span of 11 bases. The CDR3 sequence is 14 residues long. Germline values: CDR1 SGHAT, CDR2 FQNNGV. The CDR3 DNA is TGTGCCAGCAGCTTAGTGGCCGCGGGTAATGAGCAGTTCTTC. Residues: CASSLVAAGNEQFF.

The chain has TRBV29-1 and TRBJ1-1; TRBD1 matches at 8 bases. CDR1 and CDR2 (germline): SQVTM, ANQGSEA. The trim removed 4 bases at V and 7 bases at J, leaving 2 bases unmatched. The CDR3 covers 11 residues. The CDR3 nucleotides read TGCAGCGTTGTCAGGGGGCGTGAAGCTTTCTTT. Its protein is CSVVRGREAFF.

The chain uses TRBV29-1 and TRBJ2-5; 10 bases are a match to TRBD1. The CDR3 is 14 amino acids. Germline V gene data show CDR1 as SQVTM and CDR2 as ANQGSEA. J lost 6 bases, V lost 3 bases, and 7 bases had no gene match. This CDR3 is CSVDWGQGKQTQYF. The DNA for the CDR3 is TGCAGCGTTGACTGGGGACAGGGGAAACAGACCCAGTACTTC.